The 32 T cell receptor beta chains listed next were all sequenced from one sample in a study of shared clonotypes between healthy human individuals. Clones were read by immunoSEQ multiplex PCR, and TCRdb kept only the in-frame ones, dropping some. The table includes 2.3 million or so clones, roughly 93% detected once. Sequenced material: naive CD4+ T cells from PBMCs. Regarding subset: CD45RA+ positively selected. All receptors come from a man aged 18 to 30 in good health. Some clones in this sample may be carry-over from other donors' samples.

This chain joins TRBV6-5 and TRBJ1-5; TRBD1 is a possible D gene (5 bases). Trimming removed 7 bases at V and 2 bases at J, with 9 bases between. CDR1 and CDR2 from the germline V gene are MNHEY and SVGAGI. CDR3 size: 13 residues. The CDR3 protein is CASKQGGNQPQHF. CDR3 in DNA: TGTGCCAGCAAGCAGGGCGGCAATCAGCCCCAGCATTTT.

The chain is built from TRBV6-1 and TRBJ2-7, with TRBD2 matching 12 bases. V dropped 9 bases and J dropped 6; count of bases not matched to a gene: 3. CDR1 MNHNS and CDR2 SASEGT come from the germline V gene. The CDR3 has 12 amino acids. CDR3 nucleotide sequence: TGTGCCAGTCTAGCGGGAGGGCTCGAGCAGTACTTC. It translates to CASLAGGLEQYF.

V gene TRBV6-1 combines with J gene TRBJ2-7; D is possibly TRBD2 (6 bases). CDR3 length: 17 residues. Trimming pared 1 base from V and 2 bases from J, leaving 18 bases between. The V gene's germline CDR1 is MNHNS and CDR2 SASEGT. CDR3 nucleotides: TGTGCCAGCAGTGAAGTATGGACTACAGTGGGGCCCTACGAGCAGTACTTC. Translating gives CASSEVWTTVGPYEQYF.

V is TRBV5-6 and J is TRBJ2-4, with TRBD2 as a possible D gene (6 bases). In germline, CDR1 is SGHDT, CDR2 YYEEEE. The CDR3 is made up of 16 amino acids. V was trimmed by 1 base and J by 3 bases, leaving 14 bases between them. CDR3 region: CASSLLRERGKNIQYF. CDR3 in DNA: TGTGCCAGCAGCTTGTTACGGGAGCGCGGCAAAAACATTCAGTACTTC.

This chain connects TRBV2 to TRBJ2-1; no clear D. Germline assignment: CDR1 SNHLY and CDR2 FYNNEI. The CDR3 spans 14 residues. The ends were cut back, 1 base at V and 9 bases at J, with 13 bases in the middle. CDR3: CASSEEIVPGEQFF. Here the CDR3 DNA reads TGTGCCAGCAGTGAAGAGATAGTACCAGGTGAGCAGTTCTTC. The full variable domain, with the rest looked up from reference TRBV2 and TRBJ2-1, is EPEVTQTPSHQVTQMGQEVILRCVPISNHLYFYWYRQILGQKVEFLVSFYNNEISEKSEIFDDQFSVERPDGSNFTLKIRSTKLEDSAMYFCASSEEIVPGEQFFGPGTRLTVL.

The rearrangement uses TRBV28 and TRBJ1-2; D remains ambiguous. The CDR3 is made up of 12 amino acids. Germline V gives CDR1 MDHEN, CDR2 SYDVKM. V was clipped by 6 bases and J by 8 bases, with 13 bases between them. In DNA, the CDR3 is TGTGCCAGCAGGAATGCGGGGAAGGGCTACACCTTC. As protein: CASRNAGKGYTF.

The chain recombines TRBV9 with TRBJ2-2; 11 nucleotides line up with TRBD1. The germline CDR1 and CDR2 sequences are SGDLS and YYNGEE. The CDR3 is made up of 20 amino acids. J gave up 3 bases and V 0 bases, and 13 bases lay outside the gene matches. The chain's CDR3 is CASSVVREPGQGGYTGELFF. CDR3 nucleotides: TGTGCCAGCAGCGTAGTGAGAGAGCCGGGACAGGGGGGTTACACCGGGGAGCTGTTTTTT.

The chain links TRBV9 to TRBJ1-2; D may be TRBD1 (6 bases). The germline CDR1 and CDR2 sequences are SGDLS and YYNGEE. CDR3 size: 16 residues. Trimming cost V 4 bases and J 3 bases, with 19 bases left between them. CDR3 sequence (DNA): TGTGCCAGCAGCCTCGTGGGCAGGGGACTCTACTATGGCTACACCTTC. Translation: CASSLVGRGLYYGYTF.

The CDR3: CASSTGQGYFNYEQYF. The CDR3 DNA reads as TGTGCCAGCAGCACCGGACAGGGCTACTTTAACTACGAGCAGTACTTC. The rearrangement joins TRBV7-6 to TRBJ2-7, with 8 bases aligning to TRBD1. V lost 5 bases and J lost 3; bases outside the gene matches: 12. Germline loops: CDR1 SGHVS, CDR2 FNYEAQ. The CDR3 length is 16 residues.

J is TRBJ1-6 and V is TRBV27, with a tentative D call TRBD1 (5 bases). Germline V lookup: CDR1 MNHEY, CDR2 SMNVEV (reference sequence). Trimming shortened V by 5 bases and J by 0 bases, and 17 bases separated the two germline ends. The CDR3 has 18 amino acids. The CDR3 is CASSRSGTASSYNSPLHF. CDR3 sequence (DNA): TGTGCCAGCAGTCGATCCGGGACGGCGAGCTCCTATAATTCACCCCTCCACTTT.

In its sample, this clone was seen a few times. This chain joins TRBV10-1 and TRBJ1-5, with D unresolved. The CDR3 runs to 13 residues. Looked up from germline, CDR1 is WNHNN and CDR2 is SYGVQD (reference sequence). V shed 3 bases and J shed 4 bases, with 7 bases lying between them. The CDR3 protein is CASSEQQNQPQHF. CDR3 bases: TGCGCCAGCAGTGAACAGCAAAATCAGCCCCAGCATTTT.

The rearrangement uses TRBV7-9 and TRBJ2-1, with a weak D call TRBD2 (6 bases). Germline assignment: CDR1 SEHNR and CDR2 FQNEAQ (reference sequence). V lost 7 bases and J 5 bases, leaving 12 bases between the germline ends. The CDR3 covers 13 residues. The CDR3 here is CASIRGSDNEQFF. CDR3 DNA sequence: TGTGCCAGCATCCGGGGGTCCGACAATGAGCAGTTCTTC.

The CDR3 DNA follows: TGTGCCAGCTCACCAGTAGGGACTAGTTCAACCTACGAGCAGTACTTC. Its protein is CASSPVGTSSTYEQYF. The chain is built from TRBV18 and TRBJ2-7; TRBD2 agrees at 8 bases. In germline, CDR1 is KGHSH, CDR2 LQKENI. This CDR3 region has 16 residues. With V trimmed by 2 bases and J by 2 bases, 8 bases remained unmatched.

The CDR3 loop reads CASSPKLGVQYF. For the CDR3, the DNA is TGTGCCAGCAGCCCTAAACTAGGGGTGCAGTATTTT. The V gene is TRBV6-5, the J gene TRBJ2-3; D is perhaps TRBD1 or TRBD2 (5 bases each). CDR3 length equals 12 residues. V was cut by 6 bases and J by 11 bases, with 15 bases left in between. Germline loops: CDR1 MNHEY, CDR2 SVGAGI.

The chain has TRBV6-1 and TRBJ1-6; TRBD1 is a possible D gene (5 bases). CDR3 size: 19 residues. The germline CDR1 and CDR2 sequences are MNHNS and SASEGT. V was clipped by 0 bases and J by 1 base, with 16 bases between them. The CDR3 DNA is TGTGCCAGCAGTGAAGCGCGGGGCGGTGTGAAGTCCTATAATTCACCCCTCCACTTT. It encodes CASSEARGGVKSYNSPLHF.

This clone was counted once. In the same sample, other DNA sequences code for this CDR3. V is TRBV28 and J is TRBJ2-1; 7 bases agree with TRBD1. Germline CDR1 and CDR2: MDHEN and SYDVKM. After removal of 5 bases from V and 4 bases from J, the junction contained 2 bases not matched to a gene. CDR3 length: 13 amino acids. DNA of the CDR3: TGTGCCAGCAGTCTGACAGGGTACAATGAGCAGTTCTTC. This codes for CASSLTGYNEQFF.

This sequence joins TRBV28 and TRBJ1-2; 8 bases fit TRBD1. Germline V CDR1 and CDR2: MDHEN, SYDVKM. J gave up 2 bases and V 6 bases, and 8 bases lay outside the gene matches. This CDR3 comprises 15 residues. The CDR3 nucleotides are TGTGCCAGCAGCCACAGGGGGGGCGCGAACTATGGCTACACCTTC. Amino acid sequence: CASSHRGGANYGYTF.

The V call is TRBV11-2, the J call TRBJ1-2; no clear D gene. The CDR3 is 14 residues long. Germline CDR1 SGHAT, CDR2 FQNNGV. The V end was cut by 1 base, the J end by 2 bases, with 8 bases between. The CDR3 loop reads CASSLGGRNYGYTF. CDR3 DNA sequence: TGTGCCAGCAGCTTAGGAGGCAGAAACTATGGCTACACCTTC.

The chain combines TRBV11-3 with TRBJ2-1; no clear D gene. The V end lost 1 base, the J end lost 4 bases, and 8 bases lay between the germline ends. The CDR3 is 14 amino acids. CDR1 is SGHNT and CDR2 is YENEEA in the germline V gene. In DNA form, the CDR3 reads TGTGCCAGCAGCTTAGGTCGGTGGTACAATGAGCAGTTCTTC. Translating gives CASSLGRWYNEQFF.

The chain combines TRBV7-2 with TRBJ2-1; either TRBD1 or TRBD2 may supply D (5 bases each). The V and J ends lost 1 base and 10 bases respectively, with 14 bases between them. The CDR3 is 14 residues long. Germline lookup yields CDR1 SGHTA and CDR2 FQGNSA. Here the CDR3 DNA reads TGTGCCAGCAGCTTAGGCCCTGGGACGCGGGAGCAGTTCTTC. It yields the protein CASSLGPGTREQFF.

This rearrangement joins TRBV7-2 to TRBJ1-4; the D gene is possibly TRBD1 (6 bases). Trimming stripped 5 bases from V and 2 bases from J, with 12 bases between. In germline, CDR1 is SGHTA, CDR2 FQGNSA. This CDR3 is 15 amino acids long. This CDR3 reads CASSALGATNEKLFF. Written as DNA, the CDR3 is TGTGCCAGCAGCGCGTTGGGGGCCACTAATGAAAAACTGTTTTTT.

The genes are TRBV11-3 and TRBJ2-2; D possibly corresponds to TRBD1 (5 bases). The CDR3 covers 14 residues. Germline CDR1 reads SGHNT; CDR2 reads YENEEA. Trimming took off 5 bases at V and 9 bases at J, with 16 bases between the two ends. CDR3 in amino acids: CASSPRAGIRELFF. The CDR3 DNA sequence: TGTGCCAGCAGCCCCCGAGCAGGGATACGGGAGCTGTTTTTT. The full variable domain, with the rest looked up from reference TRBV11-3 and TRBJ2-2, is EAGVVQSPRYKIIEKKQPVAFWCNPISGHNTLYWYLQNLGQGPELLIRYENEEAVDDSQLPKDRFSAERLKGVDSTLKIQPAELGDSAVYLCASSPRAGIRELFFGEGSRLTVL.

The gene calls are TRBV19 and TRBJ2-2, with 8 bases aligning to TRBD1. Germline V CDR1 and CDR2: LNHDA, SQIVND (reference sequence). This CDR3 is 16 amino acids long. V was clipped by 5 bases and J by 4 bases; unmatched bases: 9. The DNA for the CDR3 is TGTGCCAGTAGTCCCCTAAGGCAGGGGGCCACCGGGGAGCTGTTTTTT. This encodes CASSPLRQGATGELFF.

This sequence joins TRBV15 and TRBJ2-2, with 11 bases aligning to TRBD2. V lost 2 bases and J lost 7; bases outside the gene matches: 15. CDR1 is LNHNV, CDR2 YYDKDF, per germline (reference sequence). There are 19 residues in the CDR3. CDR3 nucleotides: TGTGCCACCAGCAGACTGGGAGAAAAGGCTAGCGGGAGGTTCGGGGAGCTGTTTTTT. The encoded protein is CATSRLGEKASGRFGELFF.

The chain's CDR3 is CSAGRSNQETQYF. In nucleotides, the CDR3 is TGCAGCGCAGGGCGGAGTAACCAAGAGACCCAGTACTTC. The rearrangement links TRBV29-1 to TRBJ2-5; possible D gene TRBD1, 5 bases. Germline CDR1 is SQVTM and CDR2 is ANQGSEA. This CDR3 has 13 amino acids. V was shortened by 7 bases and J by 0 bases, with 12 bases between the two germline ends.

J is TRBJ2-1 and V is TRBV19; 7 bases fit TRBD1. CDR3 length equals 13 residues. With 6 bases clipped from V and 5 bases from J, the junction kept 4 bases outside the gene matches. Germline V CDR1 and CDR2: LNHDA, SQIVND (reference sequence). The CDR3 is CASSPGQNNEQFF. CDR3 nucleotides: TGTGCCAGTAGCCCGGGACAGAACAATGAGCAGTTCTTC.

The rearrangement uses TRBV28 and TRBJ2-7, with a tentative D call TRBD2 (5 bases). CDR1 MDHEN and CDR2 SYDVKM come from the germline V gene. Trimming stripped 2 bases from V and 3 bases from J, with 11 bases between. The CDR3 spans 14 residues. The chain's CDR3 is CASSLTGISYEQYF. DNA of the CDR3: TGTGCCAGCAGTTTAACGGGGATAAGCTACGAGCAGTACTTC. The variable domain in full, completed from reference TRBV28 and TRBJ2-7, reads DVKVTQSSRYLVKRTGEKVFLECVQDMDHENMFWYRQDPGLGLRLIYFSYDVKMKEKGDIPEGYSVSREKKERFSLILESASTNQTSMYLCASSLTGISYEQYFGPGTRLTVT.

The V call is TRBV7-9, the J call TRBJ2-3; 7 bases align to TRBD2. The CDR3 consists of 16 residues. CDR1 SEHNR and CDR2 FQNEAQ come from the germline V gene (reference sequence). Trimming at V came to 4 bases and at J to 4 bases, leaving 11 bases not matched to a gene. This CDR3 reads CASSYLLGGIADTQYF. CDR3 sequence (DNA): TGTGCCAGCAGCTACCTTTTGGGAGGGATCGCAGATACGCAGTATTTT. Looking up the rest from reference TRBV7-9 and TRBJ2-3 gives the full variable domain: DTGVSQNPRHKITKRGQNVTFRCDPISEHNRLYWYRQTLGQGPEFLTYFQNEAQLEKSRLLSDRFSAERPKGSFSTLEIQRTEQGDSAMYLCASSYLLGGIADTQYFGPGTRLTVL.

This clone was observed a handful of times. CDR3: CATLNPPNTEAFF. CDR3 DNA sequence: TGTGCCACCTTAAACCCCCCGAACACTGAAGCTTTCTTT. The chain recombines TRBV28 with TRBJ1-1; unclear D gene. The CDR3 totals 13 residues. V lost 10 bases, J lost 1 base, and 13 bases lay in between. Per the germline V gene, CDR1 is MDHEN and CDR2 is SYDVKM.

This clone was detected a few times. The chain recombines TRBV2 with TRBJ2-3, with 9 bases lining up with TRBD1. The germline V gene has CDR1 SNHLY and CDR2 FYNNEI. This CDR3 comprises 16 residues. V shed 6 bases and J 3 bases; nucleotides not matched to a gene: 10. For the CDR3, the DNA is TGTGCCAGCAGCGCCGGCAACAGGGGGCAGACAGATACGCAGTATTTT. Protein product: CASSAGNRGQTDTQYF.

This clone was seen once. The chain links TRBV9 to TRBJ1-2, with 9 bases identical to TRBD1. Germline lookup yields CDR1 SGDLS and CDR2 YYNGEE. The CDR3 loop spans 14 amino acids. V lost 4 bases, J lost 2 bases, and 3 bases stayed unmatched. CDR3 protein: CASSNGQGNYGYTF. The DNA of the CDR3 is TGTGCCAGCAGCAACGGACAGGGGAACTATGGCTACACCTTC.

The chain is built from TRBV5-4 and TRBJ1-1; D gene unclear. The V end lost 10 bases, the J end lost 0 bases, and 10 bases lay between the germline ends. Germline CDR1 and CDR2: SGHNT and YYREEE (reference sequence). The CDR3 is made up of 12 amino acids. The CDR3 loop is CAVKVVNTEAFF. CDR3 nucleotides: TGTGCCGTAAAGGTGGTGAACACTGAAGCTTTCTTT. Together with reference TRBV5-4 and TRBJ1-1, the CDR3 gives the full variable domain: ETGVTQSPTHLIKTRGQQVTLRCSSQSGHNTVSWYQQALGQGPQFIFQYYREEENGRGNFPPRFSGLQFPNYSSELNVNALELDDSALYLCAVKVVNTEAFFGQGTRLTVV.